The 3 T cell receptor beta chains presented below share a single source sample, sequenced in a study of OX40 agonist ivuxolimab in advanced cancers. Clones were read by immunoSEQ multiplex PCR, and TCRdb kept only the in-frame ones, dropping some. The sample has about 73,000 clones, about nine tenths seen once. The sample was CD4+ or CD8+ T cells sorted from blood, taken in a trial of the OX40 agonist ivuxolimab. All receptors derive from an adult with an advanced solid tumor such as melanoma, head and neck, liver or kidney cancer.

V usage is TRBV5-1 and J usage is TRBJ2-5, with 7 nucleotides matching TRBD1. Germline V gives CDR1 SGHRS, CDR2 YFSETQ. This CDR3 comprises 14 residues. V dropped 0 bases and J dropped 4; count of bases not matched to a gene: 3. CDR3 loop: CASSLDRGGETQYF. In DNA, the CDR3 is TGCGCCAGCAGCTTGGACAGGGGCGGAGAGACCCAGTACTTC.

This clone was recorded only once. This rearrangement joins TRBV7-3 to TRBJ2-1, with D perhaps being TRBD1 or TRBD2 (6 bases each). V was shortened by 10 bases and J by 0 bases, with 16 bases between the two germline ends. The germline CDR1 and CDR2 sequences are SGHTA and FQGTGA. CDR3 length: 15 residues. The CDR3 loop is CATAGSGASYNEQFF. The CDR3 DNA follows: TGTGCCACCGCGGGATCAGGGGCCTCCTACAATGAGCAGTTCTTC.

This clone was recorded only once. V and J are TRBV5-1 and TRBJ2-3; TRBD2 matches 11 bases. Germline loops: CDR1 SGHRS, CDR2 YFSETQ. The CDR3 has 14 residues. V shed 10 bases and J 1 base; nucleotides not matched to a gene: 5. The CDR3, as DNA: TGCGCCGGTAGTAGCGGGAGGGGCACAGATACGCAGTATTTT. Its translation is CAGSSGRGTDTQYF.